Listed below are T cell receptor beta chains from one sample, sequenced in a study of beta chain features in type 1 diabetes. Clones were read by immunoSEQ multiplex PCR, and TCRdb kept only the in-frame ones, dropping some. The sample lists approximately 140,000 clones; nearly 50% were seen once. Sequencing input: Tregs from blood. Receptors originate from a man aged 18-30 years in good health. CDR3s include the opening cysteine and the closing phenylalanine or tryptophan. The order of the fields is J gene, D gene, V gene, clone size, CDR3 DNA, CDR3 protein. A D gene is named only where the DNA matches it firmly. Clone size is given for some rows only: seen once, a few or many times, or a class if the clone is expanded.

TRBJ1-5,TRBD1,TRBV27,few,TGTGCCAGCAGCCATAACAGGGGCTATCAGCCCCAGCATTTT,CASSHNRGYQPQHF
TRBJ2-5,TRBD2,TRBV4-3,NA,TGCGCCAGCAGCCAAGGACTAGCGGGAGGGTCGACCCAGTACTTC,CASSQGLAGGSTQYF
TRBJ2-7,TRBD2,TRBV18,once,TGTGCCAGCTCGGGAGGGGCCACCTACGAGCAGTACTTC,CASSGGATYEQYF
TRBJ2-2,TRBD1,TRBV11-3,NA,TGTGCCAGCAGCCCCGACAGGGCGGGCACCGGGGAGCTGTTTTTT,CASSPDRAGTGELFF
TRBJ2-2,NA,TRBV6-5,NA,TGTGCCAGCAGTTATTCTGGGCCCGGGGAGCTGTTTTTT,CASSYSGPGELFF
TRBJ2-3,NA,TRBV2,NA,TGTGCCAGCAGTAAACTAGCACCTAGCACAGATACGCAGTATTTT,CASSKLAPSTDTQYF
TRBJ2-6,NA,TRBV30,NA,TGTGCCTGGAGGACGGGACATGATAACTCTGGGGCCAACGTCCTGACTTTC,CAWRTGHDNSGANVLTF
TRBJ1-2,NA,TRBV11-2,few,TGTGCCAGCAGCTTAGGGGGAGGCTATGGCTACACCTTC,CASSLGGGYGYTF
TRBJ2-7,TRBD1,TRBV11-1,NA,TGTGCCAGCAGCCGCGGACAGGGGGTAACCTACGAGCAGTACTTC,CASSRGQGVTYEQYF
TRBJ1-2,NA,TRBV28,NA,TGTGCCAGCAGTTTTAGCCCCGGCTATGGCTACACCTTC,CASSFSPGYGYTF
TRBJ2-3,TRBD2,TRBV5-4,few,TGTGCCAGCAACCGGGGGGTGGGCACAGATACGCAGTATTTT,CASNRGVGTDTQYF
TRBJ2-4,TRBD2,TRBV4-2,few,TGTGCCAGCAGCCACAGACTAGCGGGTTCATCCGAGGCCAAAAACATTCAGTACTTC,CASSHRLAGSSEAKNIQYF
TRBJ2-3,TRBD2,TRBV28,NA,TGTGCCAGCAGTTACAAACCCCCTAGCGGGGCAGATACGCAGTATTTT,CASSYKPPSGADTQYF
TRBJ2-2,NA,TRBV4-3,NA,TGCGCCAGCAGCCAATTCTGGACAAGTACCGGGGAGCTGTTTTTT,CASSQFWTSTGELFF
TRBJ1-1,TRBD1,TRBV18,NA,TGTGCCAGCTCACCATCAGGGGGCCGGACTGAAGCTTTCTTT,CASSPSGGRTEAFF
TRBJ1-1,TRBD1,TRBV19,NA,TGTGCCAGTAGTATGGGGACAGGACGCGCTGAAGCTTTCTTT,CASSMGTGRAEAFF
TRBJ2-3,TRBD2,TRBV6-1,NA,TGTGCCAGCAGACTAGCGGGGCTAGGGACAGATACGCAGTATTTT,CASRLAGLGTDTQYF
TRBJ2-3,TRBD2,TRBV4-1,NA,TGCGCCAGCAGCCAAAGGCGAAAGGAGGGTCTAGCGGGAAGCACAGATACGCAGTATTTT,CASSQRRKEGLAGSTDTQYF
TRBJ2-1,NA,TRBV7-9,NA,TGTGCCAGCACCGGGGGAGAGAAGAGCTCCTACAATGAGCAGTTCTTC,CASTGGEKSSYNEQFF
TRBJ2-2,TRBD1,TRBV10-3,NA,TGTGCCATCAGTGAGTCGACTCATTTGGGACAGGGATATGAGAACACCGGGGAGCTGTTTTTT,CAISESTHLGQGYENTGELFF
TRBJ1-2,NA,TRBV18,NA,TGTGCCAGCTCACCAAATATGGCAGGGCCCTCTAACTATGGCTACACCTTC,CASSPNMAGPSNYGYTF
TRBJ2-5,NA,TRBV5-1,NA,TGCGCCAGCAGCTTGGATGGCAGGCGCCAAGAGACCCAGTACTTC,CASSLDGRRQETQYF
TRBJ2-3,TRBD2,TRBV10-3,NA,TGTGCCATCAGTGAGAGGAGCGGGGGGGCCGATACGCAGTATTTT,CAISERSGGADTQYF
TRBJ1-4,NA,TRBV5-6,NA,TGTGCCAGCAGCTCCTACAGGGCGGAAAATGAAAAACTGTTTTTT,CASSSYRAENEKLFF
TRBJ1-6,TRBD1,TRBV13,few,TGTGCCAGCAGGCCAAGACAGGGCTTCTCCTATAATTCACCCCTCCACTTT,CASRPRQGFSYNSPLHF
TRBJ1-1,NA,TRBV7-2,few,TGTGCCAGCAGCTTAGAATCCAGAAGGGGCACTGAAGCTTTCTTT,CASSLESRRGTEAFF
TRBJ1-1,NA,TRBV2,NA,TGTGCCAGCAGTGAATCGTTATACAGATTGAAAGCTTTCTTT,CASSESLYRLKAFF
TRBJ2-7,TRBD2,TRBV6-1,NA,TGTGCCAGCAGGGGGACTAGCGGGAGACAGTACTTC,CASRGTSGRQYF
TRBJ1-2,TRBD1,TRBV5-1,once,TGCACCAGCGGGGACAGGGGTAACTATGGCTACACCTTC,CTSGDRGNYGYTF
TRBJ2-5,TRBD2,TRBV5-4,NA,TGTGCCAGCAGCTTGGGGACTAGCGGGGGTCGAGTTGAGACCCAGTACTTC,CASSLGTSGGRVETQYF
TRBJ1-3,NA,TRBV5-6,NA,TGTGCCAGCAGCTTAGACTTCCGAGGAAACACCATATATTTT,CASSLDFRGNTIYF
TRBJ2-1,NA,TRBV5-6,NA,TGTGCCAGCAGCCTGGTCCAGGACTACAATGAGCAGTTCTTC,CASSLVQDYNEQFF
TRBJ2-7,TRBD2,TRBV5-1,NA,TGCGCCAGCAGCTTGGCCCTAGCGGGAGTTTCCGAGCAGTACTTC,CASSLALAGVSEQYF
TRBJ2-1,TRBD2,TRBV5-1,NA,TGCGCCAGCAGCATTAGCGGGAGTAGGCACAATGAGCAGTTCTTC,CASSISGSRHNEQFF
TRBJ2-5,NA,TRBV14,few,TGTGCCAGCAGCCAGCAACTAGTATCTATTCGTGAGACCCAGTACTTC,CASSQQLVSIRETQYF
TRBJ2-1,TRBD1,TRBV6-5,NA,TGTGCCAGCAACCCCGGGACAGGATACTACAATGAGCAGTTCTTC,CASNPGTGYYNEQFF
TRBJ2-6,NA,TRBV6-1,once,TGTGCCAGCAGCGGGACACCTTCTGGGGCCAACGTCCTGACTTTC,CASSGTPSGANVLTF
TRBJ2-3,TRBD2,TRBV2,NA,TGTGCCAGCGGGGAGACTAGCGGGCCTGACACAGATACGCAGTATTTT,CASGETSGPDTDTQYF
TRBJ2-7,NA,TRBV6-5,NA,TGTGCCAGCAGTTACTCAGGCGGATCCTCCTACGAGCAGTACTTC,CASSYSGGSSYEQYF
TRBJ2-3,NA,TRBV30,NA,TGTGCCTGGAGTTGGGGGGGGGCTTTGACAGATACGCAGTATTTT,CAWSWGGALTDTQYF
TRBJ1-1,NA,TRBV7-9,once,TGTGCCAGCAGTATGCTACTGAACACTGAAGCTTTCTTT,CASSMLLNTEAFF
TRBJ2-5,TRBD2,TRBV4-2,NA,TGTGCCAGCAGCCAGGGACTAGCGGGGGGCCGAAAAGAGACCCAGTACTTC,CASSQGLAGGRKETQYF
TRBJ1-6,NA,TRBV7-9,NA,TGTGCCAGCAGCTTAGGGGCAGCATATAATTCACCCCTCCACTTT,CASSLGAAYNSPLHF
TRBJ1-4,NA,TRBV7-2,few,TGTGCCAGCAGCTTAGTGGGGGGGGATGAAAAACTGTTTTTT,CASSLVGGDEKLFF
TRBJ1-3,NA,TRBV29-1,few,TGCAGCGTTGGGAGGGAATCTAGCACCATATATTTT,CSVGRESSTIYF
TRBJ1-5,NA,TRBV28,NA,TGTGCCAGCAGTACTTGGGGGGAGGTTCAGCCCCAGCATTTT,CASSTWGEVQPQHF
TRBJ1-5,NA,TRBV5-6,NA,TGTGCCAGCAGCTTGTGGGCAGGATATAGCAATCAGCCCCAGCATTTT,CASSLWAGYSNQPQHF
TRBJ1-1,NA,TRBV7-2,few,TGTGCCAGCAGCCCCGGACTTGGGAACACTGAAGCTTTCTTT,CASSPGLGNTEAFF
TRBJ1-1,TRBD1,TRBV6-1,NA,TGTGCCAGCAGTCCTCGACAGGGGTTTGAAGCTTTCTTT,CASSPRQGFEAFF
TRBJ1-6,TRBD1,TRBV4-2,few,TGTGCCAGCAGCCGGGACAGGGGACCTCAGGGGTGGGAAATCAATTCACCCCTCCACTTT,CASSRDRGPQGWEINSPLHF
TRBJ2-4,TRBD2,TRBV6-6,NA,TGTGCCAGCAGTTTGGGACTAGCGGTAGCCAAAAACATTCAGTACTTC,CASSLGLAVAKNIQYF
TRBJ2-7,NA,TRBV9,NA,TGTGCCAGCAGCGTACGGGGGAATTCCTACGAGCAGTACTTC,CASSVRGNSYEQYF
TRBJ2-7,NA,TRBV15,NA,TGTGCCACCAGCAGACAACAGAGCTCCTACGAGCAGTACTTC,CATSRQQSSYEQYF
TRBJ2-5,NA,TRBV20-1,NA,TGCAGTGCGAGCTCGGAGACCCAGTACTTC,CSASSETQYF
TRBJ1-5,TRBD1,TRBV7-8,NA,TGTGCCAGCAGCTTAGAGACAGGGTGGTATCAGCCCCAGCATTTT,CASSLETGWYQPQHF
TRBJ1-4,TRBD1,TRBV6-6,NA,TGTGCCAGCAGTTTAACAGGGGCGGGTCGGGAAAAACTGTTTTTT,CASSLTGAGREKLFF
TRBJ1-4,NA,TRBV7-2,NA,TGTGCCAGCAGCTTAAGGCAAAGCGGGGTGCGGTTTTTT,CASSLRQSGVRFF
TRBJ2-7,NA,TRBV5-4,NA,TGTGCCAGCAGCTTTGGTGGTAGCGGAACCTACGAGCAGTACTTC,CASSFGGSGTYEQYF
TRBJ1-2,NA,TRBV20-1,NA,TGCAGTGCAGTAGCTAACTATGGCTACACCTTC,CSAVANYGYTF